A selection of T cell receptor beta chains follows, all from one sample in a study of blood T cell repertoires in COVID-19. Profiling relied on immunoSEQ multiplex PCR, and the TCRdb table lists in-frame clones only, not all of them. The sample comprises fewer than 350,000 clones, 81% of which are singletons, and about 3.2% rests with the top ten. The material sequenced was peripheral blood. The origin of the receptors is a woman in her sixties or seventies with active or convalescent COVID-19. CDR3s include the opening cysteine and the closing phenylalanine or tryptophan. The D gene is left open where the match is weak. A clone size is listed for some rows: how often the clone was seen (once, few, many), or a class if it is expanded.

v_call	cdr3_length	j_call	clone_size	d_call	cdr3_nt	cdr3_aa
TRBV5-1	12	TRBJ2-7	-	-	TGCGCCAGCAGCGCCGAGGGGGACGAGCAGTACTTC	CASSAEGDEQYF
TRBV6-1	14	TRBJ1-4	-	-	TGTGCCAGCAGTGAAACCACCCCAGGTGAAAAACTGTTTTTT	CASSETTPGEKLFF
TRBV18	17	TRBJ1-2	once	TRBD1	TGTGCCAGCTCACCTCCCCACCTCCGGACAGGGGAAGGTGGCTACACCTTC	CASSPPHLRTGEGGYTF
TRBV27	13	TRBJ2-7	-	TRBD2	TGTGCCAGCTCCCGGCGGGGGGCGGGCGAGCAGTACTTC	CASSRRGAGEQYF
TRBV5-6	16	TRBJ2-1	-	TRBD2	TGTGCCAGCAGCTCCCTGGGACTAGCGGGGGGGAATGAGCAGTTCTTC	CASSSLGLAGGNEQFF
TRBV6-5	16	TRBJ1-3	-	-	TGTGCCAGCAGTTACTCGGGGCAGGGCGGTGGAAACACCATATATTTT	CASSYSGQGGGNTIYF
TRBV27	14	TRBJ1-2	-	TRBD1	TGTGCCAGCAGCCCGGGACAGAGAAACTATGGCTACACCTTC	CASSPGQRNYGYTF
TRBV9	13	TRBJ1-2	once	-	TGTGCCAGCAGCGCCAGCAGGGATTCAGGCTACACCTTC	CASSASRDSGYTF
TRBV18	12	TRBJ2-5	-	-	TGTGCCAGCTCACCTCGGGGGGAGACCCAGTACTTC	CASSPRGETQYF
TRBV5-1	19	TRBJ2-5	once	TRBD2	TGCGCCAGCAGCTTTGTAATAGCGGGGGGCCGCCCCCACTCGAAGACCCAGTACTTC	CASSFVIAGGRPHSKTQYF
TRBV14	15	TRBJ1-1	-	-	TGTGCCAGCAGTCATCTTTGGGGGCGCGGAAATGAAGCTTTCTTT	CASSHLWGRGNEAFF
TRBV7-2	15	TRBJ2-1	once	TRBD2	TGTGCCAGCAGCCCCCGCGGGGGGCTGGGGAATGAGCAGTTCTTC	CASSPRGGLGNEQFF
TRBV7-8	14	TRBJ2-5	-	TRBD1	TGTGCCAGCAGTTGGCGGACAGGGCAAGAGACCCAGTACTTC	CASSWRTGQETQYF
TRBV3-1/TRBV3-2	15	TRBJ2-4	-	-	TGTGCCAGCAGCCAAGATCCAGGGTGGGTGGACATTCAGTACTTC	CASSQDPGWVDIQYF
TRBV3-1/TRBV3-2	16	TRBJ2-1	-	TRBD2	TGTGCCAGCAGCCAAGGTAGCGGGGGCTCCTACAATGAGCAGTTCTTC	CASSQGSGGSYNEQFF
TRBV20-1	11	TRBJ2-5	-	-	TGCAGTGCATTAGACAAAGAGACCCAGTACTTC	CSALDKETQYF
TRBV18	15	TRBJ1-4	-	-	TGTGCCAGCTCACTCCAGGTGGCAACTAATGAAAAACTGTTTTTT	CASSLQVATNEKLFF
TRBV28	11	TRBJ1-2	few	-	TGTGCCAGCAGTGGGAGCTATGGCTACACCTTC	CASSGSYGYTF
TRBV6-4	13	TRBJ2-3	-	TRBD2	TGTGCCAGCGGAGCGGGGCACACAGATACGCAGTATTTT	CASGAGHTDTQYF
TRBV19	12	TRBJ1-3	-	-	TGTGCCAGTAGTATACGGGGAAACACCATATATTTT	CASSIRGNTIYF
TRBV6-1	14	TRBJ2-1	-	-	TGTGCCAGCAGTGAGGTGGCGGCACGCAATGAGCAGTTCTTC	CASSEVAARNEQFF
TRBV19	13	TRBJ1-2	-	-	TGTGCCAGTACCACGACAAATAACTATGGCTACACCTTC	CASTTTNNYGYTF
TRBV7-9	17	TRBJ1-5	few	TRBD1	TGTGCCAGCAGCTTAGGGTGGGGACAGTCGGGCAATCAGCCCCAGCATTTT	CASSLGWGQSGNQPQHF
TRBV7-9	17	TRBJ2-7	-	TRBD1	TGTGCCAGCAGCCAAGGGGTCCTGACAGGGGGCACTTACGAGCAGTACTTC	CASSQGVLTGGTYEQYF
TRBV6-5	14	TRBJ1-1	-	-	TGTGCCAGCAGGTCACAGTCGGGAGACACTGAAGCTTTCTTT	CASRSQSGDTEAFF
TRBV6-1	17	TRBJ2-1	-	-	TGTGCCAGCAGTGAAGCGCGAAGACGACAGCGCTACAATGAGCAGTTCTTC	CASSEARRRQRYNEQFF
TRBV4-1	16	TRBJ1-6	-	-	TGCGCCAGCAGCCAAGATAACCCGCCTTACAGGGCACCCCTCCACTTT	CASSQDNPPYRAPLHF
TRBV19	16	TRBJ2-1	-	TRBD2	TGTGCCAGTAGTATCGCCGGGGGGGTCTCCTACAATGAGCAGTTCTTC	CASSIAGGVSYNEQFF
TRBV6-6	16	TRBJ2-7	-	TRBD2	TGTGCCAGCAGTCGACCCCCCACTAGCGGGGCCTACGAGCAGTACTTC	CASSRPPTSGAYEQYF
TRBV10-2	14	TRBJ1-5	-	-	TGCGCCAGCAGTGGGGGGGGTAGCAATCAGCCCCAGCATTTT	CASSGGGSNQPQHF
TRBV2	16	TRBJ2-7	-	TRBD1	TGTGCCAGCAGGCAAATCACGGGACAGGGCTCCTACGAGCAGTACTTC	CASRQITGQGSYEQYF
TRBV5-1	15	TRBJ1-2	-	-	TGCGCCAGCAGATCTGAGGTGTTAGCTAACTATGGCTACACCTTC	CASRSEVLANYGYTF
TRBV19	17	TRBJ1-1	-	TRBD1	TGTGCCAGTAGTCCCCCGACAGGGGGCACATTGGGAAGGGAAGCTTTCTTT	CASSPPTGGTLGREAFF
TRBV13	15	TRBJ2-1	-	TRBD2	TGTGCCAGCAGCTCGACTAGCGGGGGGGCGGATGAGCAGTTCTTC	CASSSTSGGADEQFF
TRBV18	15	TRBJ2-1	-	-	TGTGCCAGCTCACCAAAATCTAGCTCCTACAATGAGCAGTTCTTC	CASSPKSSSYNEQFF
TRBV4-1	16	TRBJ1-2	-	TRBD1	TGCGCCAGCAGCCAAGAAACAGGGGGACAAGGCTATGGCTACACCTTC	CASSQETGGQGYGYTF
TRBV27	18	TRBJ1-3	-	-	TGTGCCAGCGGAAGAACAGGGACGGTCAAAGGTTCTGGAAACACCATATATTTT	CASGRTGTVKGSGNTIYF
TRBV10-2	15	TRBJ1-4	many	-	TGCGCCAGCAGTGAGCAGGGATCAACTAATGAAAAACTGTTTTTT	CASSEQGSTNEKLFF
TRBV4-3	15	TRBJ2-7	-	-	TGCGCCAGCAGCCAAGGTTCAGTCAGCTCCTACGAGCAGTACTTC	CASSQGSVSSYEQYF
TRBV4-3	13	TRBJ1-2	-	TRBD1	TGCGCCAGCAGCCCCGGGACAGTAGGAGGCTACACCTTC	CASSPGTVGGYTF
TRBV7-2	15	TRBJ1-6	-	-	TGTGCCAGCAGCTTACTTTCCAGGATTAATTCACCCCTCCACTTT	CASSLLSRINSPLHF
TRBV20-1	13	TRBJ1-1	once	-	TGCAGTGCTAGTCGGTCTATGAACACTGAAGCTTTCTTT	CSASRSMNTEAFF